Listed below are T cell receptor beta chains from one sample, sequenced in a study of blood T cell repertoires in COVID-19. The table came from immunoSEQ multiplex PCR; TCRdb's copy has only in-frame clones and leaves some out. Of almost 250,000 clones listed, roughly 85% are singletons. Sample: PBMCs or T cells enriched from blood (not recorded which). The receptors were sampled from a woman aged 45-65 years with acute COVID-19. The CDR3 runs from the conserved cysteine through the conserved F or W. Each record gives: V gene, clone size, CDR3 protein. Size tells how often a clone was seen (once, few, many) or the class of an expanded clone, and some rows leave it out.

v_call: TRBV7-9
clone_size: NA
cdr3_aa: CASAGTGEKLFF

v_call: TRBV15
clone_size: once
cdr3_aa: CATSLRREYNQPQHF

v_call: TRBV15
clone_size: NA
cdr3_aa: CATSRDRTSGGGSSYNEQFF

v_call: TRBV5-1
clone_size: NA
cdr3_aa: CASSFAARDTEAFF

v_call: TRBV5-1
clone_size: NA
cdr3_aa: CASSPPRGATEAFF

v_call: TRBV2
clone_size: NA
cdr3_aa: CASSIGTSGGLANTGELFF

v_call: TRBV3-1/TRBV3-2
clone_size: NA
cdr3_aa: CASSQGLTGRDEQYF

v_call: TRBV4-3
clone_size: NA
cdr3_aa: CASSRGGVYEQYF

v_call: TRBV5-5
clone_size: NA
cdr3_aa: CASSSPLGGNSPLHF

v_call: TRBV9
clone_size: NA
cdr3_aa: CASSVAEQGHTEAFF

v_call: TRBV9
clone_size: NA
cdr3_aa: CASSVQGRADTQYF

v_call: TRBV5-1
clone_size: NA
cdr3_aa: CASRFGTDKNIQYF

v_call: TRBV18
clone_size: NA
cdr3_aa: CASSPILAGGGYTF

v_call: TRBV19
clone_size: NA
cdr3_aa: CASRPNPGQNLNYGYTF

v_call: TRBV4-3
clone_size: NA
cdr3_aa: CASSQDFQRGVGEQFF

v_call: TRBV19
clone_size: NA
cdr3_aa: CATTPRQGDQPQHF

v_call: TRBV5-1
clone_size: few
cdr3_aa: CASSLGRDGYTF

v_call: TRBV18
clone_size: once
cdr3_aa: CASSSRGGGGNQPQHF

v_call: TRBV5-1
clone_size: NA
cdr3_aa: CASSRTGDNYEQYF

v_call: TRBV5-1
clone_size: NA
cdr3_aa: CASSPRTGPYNEQFF

v_call: TRBV12-5
clone_size: NA
cdr3_aa: CASGPRGGQYNEQFF

v_call: TRBV13
clone_size: once
cdr3_aa: CASSSGQGGTEAFF

v_call: TRBV19
clone_size: NA
cdr3_aa: CASTRTADGYTF

v_call: TRBV13
clone_size: NA
cdr3_aa: CASSLGGQEGGYTF

v_call: TRBV7-7
clone_size: NA
cdr3_aa: CASTTGGGTGELFF

v_call: TRBV21-1
clone_size: NA
cdr3_aa: CASSLGEGGNTIYF

v_call: TRBV7-8
clone_size: NA
cdr3_aa: CASSSRPGGTNTGELFF

v_call: TRBV5-4
clone_size: NA
cdr3_aa: CASSLGDTRSYTGELFF

v_call: TRBV18
clone_size: NA
cdr3_aa: CASSPLGDRGSNTEAFF

v_call: TRBV29-1
clone_size: NA
cdr3_aa: CSVPLDSSTDTQYF

v_call: TRBV21-1
clone_size: NA
cdr3_aa: CASRSFRDRDYGYTF

v_call: TRBV29-1
clone_size: once
cdr3_aa: CSVAAQGAGTDTQYF

v_call: TRBV5-4
clone_size: few
cdr3_aa: CASSLLSYEQYF